Listed below are T cell receptor beta chains from one sample, sequenced in a study of blood T cell repertoires in COVID-19. TCRdb keeps only in-frame clones here, not all; method: immunoSEQ multiplex PCR. This table holds around 270,000 clones, about 80% found once. The sequenced material came from peripheral blood. All receptors come from a person aged 65 to 79 with COVID-19, enrolled during active disease. Both conserved end residues are part of each CDR3. The order of the fields is clone size, V gene, D gene, J gene, CDR3 protein, CDR3 DNA. D genes are given only for firm matches. Clone size is given for some rows only: seen once, a few or many times, or a class if the clone is expanded.

size: NA
V: TRBV16
D: TRBD1
J: TRBJ2-1
CDR3: CASSQSTGYEQFF
DNA: TGTGCCAGCAGCCAATCGACAGGGTATGAGCAGTTCTTC

size: NA
V: TRBV4-1
D: TRBD1
J: TRBJ1-1
CDR3: CASSQLPGQGTEAFF
DNA: TGCGCCAGCAGCCAACTACCGGGACAGGGCACTGAAGCTTTCTTT

size: NA
V: TRBV6-2/TRBV6-3
D: NA
J: TRBJ1-5
CDR3: CASSYSTGTAWDSNQPQHF
DNA: TGTGCCAGCAGTTACTCTACAGGGACGGCCTGGGATAGCAATCAGCCCCAGCATTTT

size: NA
V: TRBV7-3
D: NA
J: TRBJ2-3
CDR3: CASSLSGISADTQYF
DNA: TGTGCCAGCAGCTTAAGCGGGATAAGTGCAGATACGCAGTATTTT

size: once
V: TRBV7-3
D: TRBD1
J: TRBJ1-1
CDR3: CASSLIQGEKAFF
DNA: TGTGCCAGCAGTCTTATACAGGGGGAGAAAGCTTTCTTT

size: NA
V: TRBV6-6
D: TRBD1
J: TRBJ1-4
CDR3: CASSLSGTGKEKLFF
DNA: TGTGCCAGCAGCCTATCAGGGACAGGGAAAGAAAAACTGTTTTTT

size: once
V: TRBV7-9
D: TRBD1
J: TRBJ1-2
CDR3: CASRGGQETNYGYTF
DNA: TGTGCCAGCAGGGGCGGACAGGAAACTAACTATGGCTACACCTTC

size: NA
V: TRBV7-8
D: TRBD1
J: TRBJ2-7
CDR3: CASSFEGTGPYEQYF
DNA: TGTGCCAGCAGCTTCGAGGGGACAGGGCCCTACGAGCAGTACTTC

size: NA
V: TRBV5-4
D: NA
J: TRBJ1-2
CDR3: CASSSQSTGHTPGGYTF
DNA: TGTGCCAGCAGTTCCCAAAGTACCGGACACACCCCAGGGGGCTACACCTTC

size: NA
V: TRBV6-5
D: NA
J: TRBJ1-4
CDR3: CATTRGRGPNEKLFF
DNA: TGTGCCACCACCCGGGGGAGGGGACCTAATGAAAAACTGTTTTTT

size: NA
V: TRBV19
D: TRBD1
J: TRBJ1-1
CDR3: CASSWDRVGTEAFF
DNA: TGTGCCAGTAGTTGGGACAGGGTGGGCACTGAAGCTTTCTTT

size: NA
V: TRBV7-9
D: NA
J: TRBJ1-2
CDR3: CAIGEQGFEDYGYTF
DNA: TGTGCTATTGGAGAACAGGGTTTCGAGGACTATGGCTACACCTTC

size: NA
V: TRBV19
D: NA
J: TRBJ2-7
CDR3: CASHYSHTLYEQYF
DNA: TGTGCCAGTCATTACAGCCATACCCTCTACGAGCAGTACTTC

size: NA
V: TRBV28
D: TRBD2
J: TRBJ2-7
CDR3: CASSFSFSGGIDEQYF
DNA: TGTGCCAGCAGTTTTAGTTTTAGCGGGGGTATCGACGAGCAGTACTTC

size: few
V: TRBV7-8
D: TRBD2
J: TRBJ2-3
CDR3: CASSPGVAGRLSTDTQYF
DNA: TGTGCCAGCAGCCCCGGGGTAGCGGGGCGGCTTAGCACAGATACGCAGTATTTT

size: NA
V: TRBV10-3
D: TRBD1
J: TRBJ2-3
CDR3: CAIRGTGLSTDTQYF
DNA: TGTGCCATCAGGGGGACAGGACTTAGCACAGATACGCAGTATTTT

size: NA
V: TRBV7-9
D: TRBD1
J: TRBJ2-2
CDR3: CASSLAGGNTGELFF
DNA: TGTGCCAGCAGCTTAGCAGGGGGCAACACCGGGGAGCTGTTTTTT

size: once
V: TRBV7-2
D: TRBD1
J: TRBJ1-4
CDR3: CASSVPQGENEKLFF
DNA: TGTGCCAGCAGCGTCCCACAGGGGGAAAATGAAAAACTGTTTTTT

size: NA
V: TRBV19
D: TRBD1
J: TRBJ2-2
CDR3: CASSASTGQGASTGELFF
DNA: TGTGCCAGTAGTGCAAGCACCGGACAGGGGGCGAGCACCGGGGAGCTGTTTTTT

size: NA
V: TRBV19
D: NA
J: TRBJ1-4
CDR3: CASSNRGERGGTNEKLFF
DNA: TGTGCCAGTAGTAACCGGGGGGAAAGGGGTGGAACTAATGAAAAACTGTTTTTT

size: NA
V: TRBV5-4
D: TRBD1
J: TRBJ1-6
CDR3: CASSQVGQPTSYNSPLHF
DNA: TGTGCCAGCAGCCAAGTGGGACAGCCTACCTCTTATAATTCACCCCTCCACTTT

size: NA
V: TRBV19
D: NA
J: TRBJ1-3
CDR3: CASSIEQSSGNTIYF
DNA: TGTGCCAGTAGTATAGAACAATCGTCCGGAAACACCATATATTTT

size: few
V: TRBV5-5
D: NA
J: TRBJ2-3
CDR3: CASSFSGTKTDTQYF
DNA: TGTGCCAGCAGCTTCAGCGGGACAAAAACAGATACGCAGTATTTT

size: NA
V: TRBV6-6
D: TRBD2
J: TRBJ2-1
CDR3: CASSTTSESSYNEQFF
DNA: TGTGCCAGCAGTACCACTAGCGAAAGCTCCTACAATGAGCAGTTCTTC